The next 5 T cell receptor beta chains were all read from a single sample in a study of blood T cells in healthy people across ages. A second PCR, run for about 7 to 11 cycles, used a sample-barcoded 5' primer plus a J-beta primer mix. One entry per CDR3 protein results from TCRdb running MiXCR on the 5' RACE reads. The sample has roughly 1.5 million distinct CDR3 sequences, roughly 43% seen once; the top ten hold less than 5%. Sequenced: blood. The receptors were gathered from a woman in her late teens or twenties in good health.

This clonotype occurred a few times. The chain carries TRBV6-4 and TRBJ2-3; 8 bases match TRBD2. Trimming took 3 bases from V and 0 from J; bases not matched to a gene: 8. Germline CDR1 is MRHNA and CDR2 is SNTAGT. The CDR3 length is 17 residues. For the CDR3, the DNA is TGTGCCAGCAGTGAAATCACTAGCGGATCTAGCACAGATACGCAGTATTTT. Amino acids: CASSEITSGSSTDTQYF.

This CDR3 is CSALRGPTEAFF. CDR3 sequence (DNA): TGCAGTGCCCTCCGGGGGCCCACTGAAGCTTTCTTT. The rearrangement uses TRBV20-1 and TRBJ1-1, with a possible D match to TRBD1 (6 bases). The V gene's germline CDR1 is DFQATT and CDR2 SNEGSKA (reference sequence). The ends were cut back, 6 bases at V and 4 bases at J, with 12 bases in the middle. The CDR3 extends over 12 amino acids.

As concerns this clonotype: As the CDR3 is not closed by the conserved phenylalanine or tryptophan, this likely results from a read error. The genes are TRBV20-1 and TRBJ1-4; D is unclear. The CDR3 spans 14 residues. The germline V gene has CDR1 DFQATT and CDR2 SNEGSKA (reference sequence). V lost 6 bases and J 4 bases, leaving 15 bases between the germline ends. The CDR3 DNA reads as TGCAGTGCACTACAGACACTGGGTAATGAAAAACTGTTTGTT. Translated: CSALQTLGNEKLFV.

This clonotype was recorded a few times. The rearrangement uses TRBV2 and TRBJ2-3; 10 positions match TRBD1. Trimming at V came to 11 bases and at J to 3 bases, leaving 8 bases not matched to a gene. Germline lookup yields CDR1 SNHLY and CDR2 FYNNEI. CDR3 size: 14 residues. CDR3 region: CAGSRDRGTDTQYF. CDR3 DNA: TGTGCCGGATCCCGGGACAGGGGAACAGATACGCAGTATTTT.

The chain combines TRBV4-3 with TRBJ1-2; D possibly corresponds to TRBD1 (5 bases). The CDR3 runs 15 residues. Germline CDR1 LGHNA, CDR2 YSLEER. The V and J ends lost 1 base and 0 bases respectively, with 9 bases between them. CDR3 DNA sequence: TGCGCCAGCAGCCAAGGGGGGACCCCTAACTATGGCTACACCTTC. This gives the protein CASSQGGTPNYGYTF.